Each of the 30 T cell receptor beta chains below was sequenced from the same sample in a study of cytomegalovirus exposure and HLA in healthy donors. The PCR made use of 60 Vbeta and 13 Jbeta primers. TCRdb's copy holds only in-frame clones and misses some; the assay was immunoSEQ multiplex PCR. The sample lists some 81,000 clones, around 70% occurring once. Sequenced: PBMCs. All receptors come from a woman between 35 and 50 years old in good health and CMV-seropositive.

This clone has more than one count but fewer than ten. The CDR3 spells CASSAGRTNYGYTF. The CDR3 DNA follows: TGTGCCAGCAGCGCGGGGCGAACTAACTATGGCTACACCTTC. The chain links TRBV11-2 to TRBJ1-2, with D possibly TRBD1 on 5 matching bases. Per the germline V gene, CDR1 is SGHAT and CDR2 is FQNNGV. Between the trimmed V and J ends, which lost 5 bases and 0 bases, there was a span of 10 bases. This CDR3 has 14 residues. Full variable domain (missing parts from reference TRBV11-2 and TRBJ1-2): EAGVAQSPRYKIIEKRQSVAFWCNPISGHATLYWYQQILGQGPKLLIQFQNNGVVDDSQLPKDRFSAERLKGVDSTLKIQPAKLEDSAVYLCASSAGRTNYGYTFGSGTRLTVV.

Details on this clone: One end of the junction does not line up with germline, which may come from a read error. This chain uses TRBV5-1 with TRBJ2-3; 11 positions match TRBD2. The CDR3 runs to 14 residues. Per the germline V gene, CDR1 is SGHRS and CDR2 is YFSETQ. The CDR3 bases are TGCGCCAGCAGGACTAGCGGGACAGCAGATACGCGGTATTTT. Residues: CASRTSGTADTRYF.

J is TRBJ2-5 and V is TRBV28, with 9 bases that match TRBD1. After removal of 6 bases from V and 5 bases from J, the junction contained 10 bases not matched to a gene. Germline V gives CDR1 MDHEN, CDR2 SYDVKM. The CDR3 sequence is 15 residues long. In nucleotides, the CDR3 is TGTGCCAGCAGCCTACTCGGACAGGGGCTGGAGACCCAGTACTTC. Translating gives CASSLLGQGLETQYF.

The V and J genes are TRBV5-4 and TRBJ2-1; no definite D call. CDR1 and CDR2 (germline): SGHNT, YYREEE (reference sequence). V was trimmed by 0 bases and J by 10 bases, leaving 14 bases between them. The CDR3 contains 14 residues. CDR3 in DNA: TGTGCCAGCAGCTTGGGTAGATCCACCGGGGAGCAGTTCTTC. Amino acids: CASSLGRSTGEQFF.

The rearrangement links TRBV4-1 to TRBJ1-1; tentative D call: TRBD1 (5 bases). The length of the CDR3 is 13 residues. Germline lookup yields CDR1 MGHRA and CDR2 YSYEKL. V lost 1 base and J lost 8, with 11 bases in between. CDR3 in DNA: TGCGCCAGCAGCCAAGTGCAGGGTCCCGAAGCTTTCTTT. It translates to CASSQVQGPEAFF.

V is TRBV30 and J is TRBJ1-2, with 9 bases fitting TRBD1. Germline lookup yields CDR1 GTSNPN and CDR2 SVGIG (reference sequence). CDR3 length equals 15 residues. The V gene end was trimmed by 0 bases and the J gene end by 8 bases; junction bases not matched to a gene: 10. CDR3 DNA: TGTGCCTGGAGTGTAGGGTCACAGGGGGCGAGAGGCTACACCTTC. This encodes CAWSVGSQGARGYTF.

This sequence joins TRBV7-2 and TRBJ2-7; 7 bases are shared with TRBD1. V was pared by 5 bases and J by 0 bases, with 4 bases of the junction left unmatched. The germline V gene encodes CDR1 SGHTA and CDR2 FQGNSA. The CDR3 consists of 14 residues. CDR3 in DNA: TGTGCCAGCAGCCTTCGACAGGGCTCCTACGAGCAGTACTTC. Translation gives CASSLRQGSYEQYF. The variable domain in full, with the rest retrieved from reference TRBV7-2 and TRBJ2-7, is GAGVSQSPSNKVTEKGKDVELRCDPISGHTALYWYRQSLGQGLEFLIYFQGNSAPDKSGLPSDRFSAERTGGSVSTLTIQRTQQEDSAVYLCASSLRQGSYEQYFGPGTRLTVT.

On this clone itself: This CDR3 is missing its conserved last phenylalanine or tryptophan, likely due to a read error. The chain links TRBV10-2 to TRBJ2-3; weak D call: TRBD2 (6 bases). Germline lookup yields CDR1 WSHSY and CDR2 SAAADI. The V gene lost 3 bases and the J gene lost 0 bases, with 13 bases spanning the gap. The CDR3 runs 16 residues. CDR3 in amino acids: CASSEGASGSTDTQYV. The CDR3 region has the DNA TGCGCCAGCAGTGAAGGGGCGAGCGGGAGCACAGATACGCAGTATGTT.

J is TRBJ1-5 and V is TRBV5-8; tentative D call: TRBD1 (5 bases). CDR3 length: 14 residues. V was cut by 4 bases and J by 2 bases, with 10 bases left in between. CDR1 is SGHTS, CDR2 YDEGEE, per germline. CDR3 protein: CASSRGGGNQPQHF. The CDR3 DNA reads TGTGCCAGCAGCCGCGGGGGAGGCAATCAGCCCCAGCATTTT.

The rearrangement joins TRBV29-1 to TRBJ1-2, with 7 bases matching TRBD1. The CDR3 contains 14 residues. Trimming took 1 base from V and 3 from J; bases not matched to a gene: 5. The germline CDR1 and CDR2 sequences are SQVTM and ANQGSEA. The CDR3 coding sequence is TGCAGCGTTGAAGGGAACAGGGGAGACTATGGCTACACCTTC. Protein sequence: CSVEGNRGDYGYTF.

This sequence joins TRBV28 and TRBJ1-2; tentative D call: TRBD1 (6 bases). This CDR3 is 16 amino acids long. From germline, CDR1 is MDHEN and CDR2 SYDVKM. The V gene lost 1 base and the J gene lost 4 bases, with 16 bases spanning the gap. The CDR3 region has the DNA TGTGCCAGCAGTTTATCATACGGGGGGCTCGGCTATGGCTACACCTTC. The encoded protein is CASSLSYGGLGYGYTF.

The chain couples TRBV5-1 to TRBJ2-7, with 7 bases aligning to TRBD1. After removal of 4 bases from V and 0 bases from J, the junction contained 4 bases not matched to a gene. In germline, CDR1 is SGHRS, CDR2 YFSETQ. The CDR3 sequence is 14 residues long. This chain's CDR3 is CASSRGTASYEQYF. The CDR3 DNA reads TGCGCCAGCAGCAGAGGGACAGCCTCCTACGAGCAGTACTTC.

V and J are TRBV27 and TRBJ2-1; D remains unclear. Germline loops: CDR1 MNHEY, CDR2 SMNVEV (reference sequence). The CDR3 totals 13 residues. Deletions cut 3 bases from V and 6 bases from J, with 9 bases between. CDR3 in DNA: TGTGCCAGCAGTTTGGAGTCTCTCAATGAGCAGTTCTTC. Protein product: CASSLESLNEQFF.

The chain joins TRBV5-5 to TRBJ1-1; 9 bases line up with TRBD1. In germline, CDR1 is SGHKS, CDR2 YYEKEE (reference sequence). The CDR3 is 15 amino acids. V lost 3 bases, J lost 5 bases, and 8 bases stayed unmatched. The CDR3: CASSSPDRGTTEAFF. DNA of the CDR3: TGTGCCAGCAGCTCGCCGGACAGGGGAACTACTGAAGCTTTCTTT.

The chain employs TRBV7-7 and TRBJ2-3; D might be TRBD2 (5 bases). The CDR3 length is 14 residues. Germline values: CDR1 SSHAT, CDR2 FNYEAQ (reference sequence). Trimming cost V 5 bases and J 2 bases, with 11 bases left between them. This chain's CDR3 is CASSLRGVTDTQYF. CDR3 nucleotide sequence: TGTGCCAGCAGCCTCCGGGGAGTCACAGATACGCAGTATTTT.

The sample holds a few counts of this clone. The chain is built from TRBV10-3 and TRBJ1-5, with D uncertain. The length of the CDR3 is 13 residues. Germline V CDR1 and CDR2: ENHRY, SYGVKD. V was trimmed by 7 bases and J by 3 bases, leaving 10 bases between them. As DNA, the CDR3 is TGTGCCATCATGGAGGGTCCCAATCAGCCCCAGCATTTT. This translates into CAIMEGPNQPQHF.

This clone was recorded once. The genes are TRBV28 and TRBJ2-3; D is unresolved. V was cut by 2 bases and J by 6 bases, with 9 bases left in between. This CDR3 contains 13 residues. The germline CDR1 and CDR2 sequences are MDHEN and SYDVKM. The CDR3 here is CASSLRVSDTQYF. The CDR3 DNA reads as TGTGCCAGCAGTTTACGGGTCTCGGATACGCAGTATTTT.

The genes are TRBV6-5 and TRBJ2-1; D not certain. Germline CDR1 and CDR2: MNHEY and SVGAGI. The CDR3 extends over 11 amino acids. The V gene lost 4 bases and the J gene lost 7 bases, with 5 bases spanning the gap. The CDR3 here is CASSSLNEQFF. CDR3 coding DNA: TGTGCCAGCAGTTCCCTTAATGAGCAGTTCTTC.

This chain links TRBV10-2 with TRBJ2-7; 9 bases are shared with TRBD2. The CDR3 is 14 amino acids. Per germline, CDR1 WSHSY and CDR2 SAAADI. Losses at the gene ends were 2 bases for V and 7 bases for J; bases not matched to a gene: 6. The CDR3 here is CASSEAGGPGEQYF. In DNA, the CDR3 is TGCGCCAGCAGTGAGGCGGGAGGGCCCGGGGAGCAGTACTTC.

This chain connects TRBV9 to TRBJ2-7, with 10 bases lining up with TRBD1. The V segment lost 3 bases and the J segment 0 bases; nucleotides outside the gene matches: 3. Per the germline V gene, CDR1 is SGDLS and CDR2 is YYNGEE. This CDR3 region has 15 residues. CDR3 nucleotides: TGTGCCAGCAGCGCGACAGGGGGCAGCTCCTACGAGCAGTACTTC. Translated: CASSATGGSSYEQYF.

The chain has TRBV11-2 and TRBJ2-7, with TRBD2 matching over 7 bases. J gave up 5 bases and V 2 bases, and 6 bases lay outside the gene matches. Germline V CDR1 and CDR2: SGHAT, FQNNGV. The CDR3 is 14 residues long. The CDR3 DNA is TGTGCCAGCAGCTTACTGGGGGGGTTTGACGAGCAGTACTTC. As protein: CASSLLGGFDEQYF.

The CDR3 region has the DNA TGTGCCAGCAGCTTAGACAGGGGGCGGGAAAAACTGTTTTTT. Its translation: CASSLDRGREKLFF. The rearrangement uses TRBV7-2 and TRBJ1-4; 9 positions agree with TRBD1. Germline CDR1 is SGHTA and CDR2 is FQGNSA. V was clipped by 1 base and J by 8 bases; unmatched bases: 2. CDR3 length: 14 amino acids. Together with reference TRBV7-2 and TRBJ1-4, the CDR3 gives the full variable domain: GAGVSQSPSNKVTEKGKDVELRCDPISGHTALYWYRQSLGQGLEFLIYFQGNSAPDKSGLPSDRFSAERTGGSVSTLTIQRTQQEDSAVYLCASSLDRGREKLFFGSGTQLSVL.

As for this clone: Within the sample, other DNA sequences also encode this same CDR3. This sequence joins TRBV7-2 and TRBJ2-1; perhaps TRBD1 as D (5 bases). The germline gives CDR1 SGHTA, CDR2 FQGNSA. The CDR3 consists of 12 residues. V was trimmed by 5 bases and J by 10 bases, leaving 12 bases between them. Here the CDR3 reads CASSPRVGEQFF. The CDR3 nucleotides are TGTGCCAGCAGCCCCAGGGTGGGCGAGCAGTTCTTC. The whole variable domain, filled in from reference TRBV7-2 and TRBJ2-1, reads GAGVSQSPSNKVTEKGKDVELRCDPISGHTALYWYRQSLGQGLEFLIYFQGNSAPDKSGLPSDRFSAERTGGSVSTLTIQRTQQEDSAVYLCASSPRVGEQFFGPGTRLTVL.

This clone has just a few counts. The genes are TRBV5-6 and TRBJ2-7; D perhaps matches TRBD1 (5 bases). Germline V CDR1 and CDR2: SGHDT, YYEEEE. This CDR3 contains 15 residues. Trimming left V 1 base short and J 5 bases short, with 16 bases between. The CDR3 sequence is CASSLLRGRGNEQYF. In DNA form, the CDR3 reads TGTGCCAGCAGCTTGTTAAGGGGCCGAGGAAACGAGCAGTACTTC.

This chain uses TRBV4-1 with TRBJ2-4; a weak D match, TRBD2 (6 bases). The V and J ends lost 1 base and 0 bases respectively, with 16 bases between them. This CDR3 has 18 amino acids. Germline V CDR1 and CDR2: MGHRA, YSYEKL. DNA for the CDR3: TGCGCCAGCAGCCAAGTTGGACGGGAGACAATAGCCAAAAACATTCAGTACTTC. Residues: CASSQVGRETIAKNIQYF.

The V call is TRBV10-3, the J call TRBJ2-7, with 7 bases identical to TRBD1. This CDR3 region has 16 residues. The V and J ends lost 4 bases and 3 bases, in that order; junction bases with no gene match: 12. Per germline, CDR1 ENHRY and CDR2 SYGVKD. CDR3 DNA sequence: TGTGCCATCAGTGCGATCGGTGGCAGGGGGAGCTACGAGCAGTACTTC. Its protein is CAISAIGGRGSYEQYF.

This clone was found a few times. The chain joins TRBV7-9 to TRBJ2-3; possibly TRBD1 for D (5 bases). The V gene's germline CDR1 is SEHNR and CDR2 FQNEAQ (reference sequence). The CDR3 has 13 amino acids. The V and J ends lost 5 bases and 4 bases respectively, with 10 bases between them. CDR3 nucleotide sequence: TGTGCCAGCAGCGCAAAGGGGTCAGATACGCAGTATTTT. Translation: CASSAKGSDTQYF.

The sample holds one count of this clone. This chain uses TRBV7-2 with TRBJ2-1; D unresolved. This CDR3 region has 10 residues. V was clipped by 0 bases and J by 15 bases, with 6 bases between them. The germline gives CDR1 SGHTA, CDR2 FQGNSA. The CDR3 here is CASSLAYPFF. CDR3 coding DNA: TGTGCCAGCAGCTTAGCCTATCCGTTCTTC.

The chain recombines TRBV7-2 with TRBJ2-5; D unclear. The CDR3 length is 13 residues. CDR1 SGHTA and CDR2 FQGNSA come from the germline V gene. Trimming shortened V by 4 bases and J by 2 bases, and 8 bases separated the two germline ends. CDR3 DNA: TGTGCCAGCAGCTCCGGGTATCAAGAGACCCAGTACTTC. Translating it yields CASSSGYQETQYF.

The V and J genes are TRBV9 and TRBJ2-7; D is possibly TRBD1 (6 bases). The CDR3 has 15 residues. Deletions cut 4 bases from V and 4 bases from J, with 18 bases between. Germline values: CDR1 SGDLS, CDR2 YYNGEE. In DNA, the CDR3 is TGTGCCAGCAGCCCCTCGGACAGCCTTAGATACGAGCAGTACTTC. Its translation is CASSPSDSLRYEQYF.